This TCR beta chain was recovered during a study of PD-L1 blockade in urothelial cancer. About the study: Patients arrived having already received 0 to 3 prior chemotherapy regimens. Median T cell yield per blood sample was over 140,000 cells.

Clones were sequenced by immunoSEQ multiplex PCR, and TCRdb holds only the in-frame ones, with some missing. The sample includes around 40,000 clones, roughly 90% of them seen just once. The V gene's germline CDR1 is SGHNT and CDR2 YYREEE (reference sequence). This CDR3 region has 15 residues. Trimming took 3 bases from V and 2 from J, leaving 13 bases between them. Documented time point: pretreatment peripheral blood. The sequencing used PBMCs, collected around atezolizumab (anti-PD-L1) treatment. The chain is built from TRBV5-4 and TRBJ2-3; no clear D gene. The clonotype was recovered from a woman aged 60-75 years with urothelial cancer. Written as DNA, the CDR3 is TGTGCCAGCAGCTCCAACGGTTTCGCCACAGATACGCAGTATTTT. The encoded protein is CASSSNGFATDTQYF.